What follows are 28 T cell receptor beta chains derived from one specimen sequenced in a study of shared clonotypes between healthy human individuals. Repertoires were generated with immunoSEQ multiplex PCR, while TCRdb's copy carries only in-frame clones and drops some. This sample has 170,000 or so clones, with 65% to 70% found just once. The sample taken for sequencing was memory CD4+ T cells sorted from blood. The sample's subset: CD45RA-negative fraction. The source of these receptors is a man aged 30 to 39 in good health.

V usage is TRBV18 and J usage is TRBJ1-1, with 8 bases lining up with TRBD1. The CDR3 is 17 amino acids. V shed 6 bases, J shed 0 bases, and the junction held 12 bases outside the gene matches. The germline CDR1 and CDR2 sequences are KGHSH and LQKENI. CDR3 nucleotides: TGTGCCAGCTCCCCGACGCCGGGGGACAGGCTGAACACTGAAGCTTTCTTT. Amino acid sequence: CASSPTPGDRLNTEAFF.

The chain employs TRBV1 and TRBJ2-6; TRBD1, the table's D call, was not compared with the DNA. TRBV1 is classified as a pseudogene. The CDR3 spans 19 residues. DNA for the CDR3: TGCACCAGAGCAGGCAGAATTGTTTGTGCACAAAGGCGGGCCAACGTCCTGACTTTC. As protein: CTRAGRIVCAQRRANVLTF.

The chain carries TRBV5-1 and TRBJ2-1; tentatively, D is TRBD1 (5 bases). V lost 4 bases and J lost 3, with 14 bases in between. Germline V lookup: CDR1 SGHRS, CDR2 YFSETQ. The CDR3 runs to 15 residues. This CDR3 is CASSPQGGVYNEQFF. As DNA, the CDR3 is TGCGCCAGCAGCCCTCAGGGTGGAGTCTACAATGAGCAGTTCTTC.

About this clone itself: Other DNA variants within this sample encode the same CDR3. The chain links TRBV18 to TRBJ2-5, with 10 bases matching TRBD1. The J segment lost 3 bases and the V segment lost 3 bases, leaving 1 base of the junction unmatched. The CDR3 length is 14 residues. Looked up from germline, CDR1 is KGHSH and CDR2 is LQKENI. CDR3 DNA: TGTGCCAGCTCACCCGGGACAGGGGAAGAGACCCAGTACTTC. Translation: CASSPGTGEETQYF. The full variable domain, rest sourced from reference TRBV18 and TRBJ2-5, is NAGVMQNPRHLVRRRGQEARLRCSPMKGHSHVYWYRQLPEEGLKFMVYLQKENIIDESGMPKERFSAEFPKEGPSILRIQQVVRGDSAAYFCASSPGTGEETQYFGPGTRLLVL.

V usage is TRBV9 and J usage is TRBJ2-7; 9 bases align to TRBD1. CDR3 length: 16 amino acids. Germline V gene data show CDR1 as SGDLS and CDR2 as YYNGEE. V dropped 0 bases and J dropped 4; count of bases not matched to a gene: 8. CDR3: CASSVAPTGGYYEQYF. The CDR3 region has the DNA TGTGCCAGCAGCGTAGCCCCCACAGGGGGCTATTACGAGCAGTACTTC.

The J gene is TRBJ2-5, the V gene TRBV7-6, with D unclear. CDR1 and CDR2 from the germline V gene are SGHVS and FNYEAQ. The germline V and J ends were trimmed by 1 base and 4 bases, with 7 bases remaining between them. The length of the CDR3 is 13 residues. The CDR3 reads CASSLGHGETQYF. The CDR3 DNA reads TGTGCCAGCAGCTTAGGCCACGGAGAGACCCAGTACTTC.

This clone was detected ten times or more. The V and J genes are TRBV9 and TRBJ1-2; D perhaps matches TRBD1 (5 bases). Trimming cost V 9 bases and J 2 bases, with 14 bases left between them. The germline V gene encodes CDR1 SGDLS and CDR2 YYNGEE. The CDR3 loop spans 13 amino acids. Here the CDR3 DNA reads TGTGCCACCTCGGGGCAGACCAACTATGGCTACACCTTC. This codes for CATSGQTNYGYTF.

The rearrangement uses TRBV10-1 and TRBJ1-1; D possibly corresponds to TRBD1 (6 bases). The CDR3 has 15 amino acids. In germline, CDR1 is WNHNN, CDR2 SYGVQD (reference sequence). V shed 8 bases and J shed 1 base, with 17 bases lying between them. In DNA form, the CDR3 reads TGCGCCAGCTCAGGTACTAGGACAGCGAACACTGAAGCTTTCTTT. Protein product: CASSGTRTANTEAFF.

In its sample, this clone was seen once. V is TRBV4-3 and J is TRBJ2-1; 7 bases fit TRBD1. Germline V CDR1 and CDR2: LGHNA, YSLEER. The CDR3 consists of 14 residues. V was clipped by 2 bases and J by 5 bases; unmatched bases: 3. The CDR3 sequence is CASSQLGTDNEQFF. For the CDR3, the DNA is TGCGCCAGCAGCCAACTCGGGACAGACAATGAGCAGTTCTTC.

The CDR3 DNA follows: TGTGCCAGCAGTTATATCGTTGGTGGCGGGGAGCTGTTTTTT. Amino acid sequence: CASSYIVGGGELFF. The chain recombines TRBV6-5 with TRBJ2-2; no clear D. CDR3 size: 14 residues. Trimming took 3 bases from V and 7 from J, leaving 12 bases between them. The germline gives CDR1 MNHEY, CDR2 SVGAGI.

At least ten counts were recorded for this clone. The chain uses TRBV14 and TRBJ2-5; maybe TRBD1 (5 bases). Trimming cost V 5 bases and J 5 bases, with 12 bases left between them. CDR3 length: 13 residues. From germline, CDR1 is SGHDN and CDR2 FVKESK. The CDR3 here is CASSVRERETQYF. The CDR3 region has the DNA TGTGCCAGCAGCGTCAGGGAAAGGGAGACCCAGTACTTC.

The chain couples TRBV9 to TRBJ2-3; TRBD2 matches 7 bases. V lost 6 bases and J lost 1; bases outside the gene matches: 2. The CDR3 runs to 13 residues. The germline V gene has CDR1 SGDLS and CDR2 YYNGEE. CDR3 coding DNA: TGTGCCAGCACGGCGGGAGGCACAGATACGCAGTATTTT. Translation: CASTAGGTDTQYF.

This clone has a handful of counts. The rearrangement links TRBV19 to TRBJ2-3; D is perhaps TRBD1 or TRBD2 (5 bases each). CDR1 is LNHDA and CDR2 is SQIVND in the germline V gene (reference sequence). CDR3 length: 13 amino acids. V was shortened by 6 bases and J by 0 bases, with 7 bases between the two germline ends. Here the CDR3 reads CASRWGSTDTQYF. CDR3 in DNA: TGTGCCAGTAGGTGGGGGAGCACAGATACGCAGTATTTT.

The table lists this clone with a few counts. The rearrangement links TRBV28 to TRBJ2-5; TRBD2 matches at 8 bases. J was trimmed by 3 bases and V by 5 bases; bases with no gene match: 5. The CDR3 spans 14 residues. Per germline, CDR1 MDHEN and CDR2 SYDVKM. CDR3 in amino acids: CASSPGTRKETQYF. DNA for the CDR3: TGTGCCAGCAGTCCAGGGACTAGAAAAGAGACCCAGTACTTC.

The rearrangement uses TRBV11-1 and TRBJ2-1; D ambiguous. V was trimmed by 1 base and J by 9 bases, leaving 16 bases between them. Germline CDR1 is SGHAT and CDR2 is FQDESV (reference sequence). The length of the CDR3 is 15 residues. The chain's CDR3 is CASSLGSYISREQFF. CDR3 DNA sequence: TGTGCCAGCAGCTTAGGGAGTTATATCAGCCGTGAGCAGTTCTTC.

This clone was observed a few times. CDR3 protein: CASSQEQGQEVDEQFF. The CDR3 DNA reads TGTGCCAGCAGCCAAGAGCAGGGGCAGGAGGTGGATGAGCAGTTCTTC. The gene calls are TRBV4-2 and TRBJ2-1; D may be TRBD1 (6 bases). This CDR3 is 16 amino acids long. Germline V gene sequence: CDR1 LGHNA, CDR2 YNFKEQ. V lost 0 bases and J lost 8, with 17 bases in between.

The CDR3 coding sequence is TGTGCCATCAGTGCCGACAGGGGACGGACGAGCTCCTACGAGCAGTACTTC. Translated: CAISADRGRTSSYEQYF. This sequence joins TRBV10-3 and TRBJ2-7, with 8 bases matching TRBD1. Germline V gene lookup returns CDR1 ENHRY and CDR2 SYGVKD. V shed 4 bases, J shed 0 bases, and the junction held 11 bases outside the gene matches. The CDR3 covers 17 residues.

This clone was seen once. The chain couples TRBV7-9 to TRBJ2-7, with D possibly being TRBD1 or TRBD2 (5 bases each). CDR3 length: 14 amino acids. Germline V gives CDR1 SEHNR, CDR2 FQNEAQ (reference sequence). V was cut by 2 bases and J by 2 bases, with 10 bases left in between. Here the CDR3 DNA reads TGTGCCAGCAGCTTACCGGGACGGGCCTACGAGCAGTACTTC. This encodes CASSLPGRAYEQYF.

This clone occurred a few times. The identical CDR3 is also encoded by other nucleotide sequences in the sample. The CDR3 loop is CASRGGDSYNEQFF. The CDR3 region has the DNA TGTGCCAGCAGAGGCGGGGACAGCTACAATGAGCAGTTCTTC. The rearrangement joins TRBV2 to TRBJ2-1; maybe TRBD1 (7 bases). In germline, CDR1 is SNHLY, CDR2 FYNNEI. This CDR3 spans 14 amino acids. With 6 bases removed from V and 3 bases from J, the gap between germline ends came to 12 bases.

The rearrangement links TRBV7-6 to TRBJ2-3; D ambiguous. Germline V gives CDR1 SGHVS, CDR2 FNYEAQ. The CDR3 length is 15 residues. V was cut by 2 bases and J by 4 bases, with 13 bases left in between. The CDR3 region has the DNA TGTGCCAGCAGCTTACGCCCCAGTACGGCAGATACGCAGTATTTT. Translation gives CASSLRPSTADTQYF.

The chain recombines TRBV5-4 with TRBJ1-4; weak D call: TRBD1 (5 bases). CDR1 SGHNT and CDR2 YYREEE come from the germline V gene (reference sequence). The ends were cut back, 0 bases at V and 3 bases at J, with 12 bases in the middle. CDR3 length: 16 amino acids. The chain's CDR3 is CASSLGGRGANEKLFF. The CDR3 DNA sequence: TGTGCCAGCAGCTTGGGGGGACGGGGAGCTAATGAAAAACTGTTTTTT.

The CDR3 DNA sequence: TGTGCCAGCAGCTTGGGACTAGCGGGGATCTATGAGCAGTTCTTC. Translation: CASSLGLAGIYEQFF. V gene TRBV4-2 combines with J gene TRBJ2-1; 13 bases map to TRBD2. Germline CDR1 is LGHNA and CDR2 is YNFKEQ. This CDR3 is 15 amino acids long. V dropped 5 bases and J dropped 8; count of bases not matched to a gene: 6.

This chain connects TRBV2 to TRBJ2-2, with D uncertain. Germline assignment: CDR1 SNHLY and CDR2 FYNNEI. The germline V and J ends were trimmed by 5 bases and 2 bases, with 9 bases remaining between them. The CDR3 has 14 residues. The CDR3 nucleotides are TGTGCCAGCAGTCGGCCTACTAACACCGGGGAGCTGTTTTTT. It translates to CASSRPTNTGELFF.

The genes are TRBV5-1 and TRBJ2-6; D ambiguous. V shed 4 bases and J shed 0 bases, with 11 bases lying between them. The CDR3 sequence is 16 residues long. Germline loops: CDR1 SGHRS, CDR2 YFSETQ. CDR3 coding DNA: TGCGCCAGCAGCGTCCTGCCGAACTCTGGGGCCAACGTCCTGACTTTC. It specifies CASSVLPNSGANVLTF. Looking up the rest from reference TRBV5-1 and TRBJ2-6 gives the full variable domain: KAGVTQTPRYLIKTRGQQVTLSCSPISGHRSVSWYQQTPGQGLQFLFEYFSETQRNKGNFPGRFSGRQFSNSRSEMNVSTLELGDSALYLCASSVLPNSGANVLTFGAGSRLTVL.

The chain recombines TRBV15 with TRBJ2-7; D is perhaps TRBD2 (5 bases). The germline gives CDR1 LNHNV, CDR2 YYDKDF (reference sequence). V was trimmed by 3 bases and J by 3 bases, leaving 6 bases between them. The CDR3 contains 12 residues. The CDR3 loop is CATSSGGYEQYF. For the CDR3, the DNA is TGTGCCACCAGCAGCGGAGGCTACGAGCAGTACTTC.

This chain joins TRBV28 and TRBJ2-7, with D perhaps matching TRBD1 (5 bases). This CDR3 is 13 amino acids long. From germline, CDR1 is MDHEN and CDR2 SYDVKM. Trimming took off 4 bases at V and 6 bases at J, with 13 bases between the two ends. CDR3 region: CASSSRWGSEQYF. The CDR3 nucleotides read TGTGCCAGCAGTTCGAGGTGGGGCAGCGAGCAGTACTTC.

This chain joins TRBV29-1 and TRBJ2-5; 8 nucleotides match TRBD2. Germline values: CDR1 SQVTM, CDR2 ANQGSEA. V shed 7 bases, J shed 4 bases, and the junction held 8 bases outside the gene matches. The CDR3 covers 13 residues. This chain's CDR3 is CSAKPGGRETQYF. The CDR3, as DNA: TGCAGCGCGAAGCCGGGAGGGAGAGAGACCCAGTACTTC.

The chain combines TRBV7-9 with TRBJ2-1; TRBD2 is a possible D gene (6 bases). There are 16 residues in the CDR3. CDR1 and CDR2 from the germline V gene are SEHNR and FQNEAQ (reference sequence). With 5 bases removed from V and 0 bases from J, the gap between germline ends came to 14 bases. As DNA, the CDR3 is TGTGCCAGCAGCGTATTAAGCGGGCGCTCCTACAATGAGCAGTTCTTC. Its translation is CASSVLSGRSYNEQFF.